This TCR beta chain was found in a study of T cell changes during pregnancy in multiple sclerosis. This clone was detected only once. Only in-frame clones appear in the TCRdb table, and some are missing; sequencing was by immunoSEQ multiplex PCR. The sample comprises 38,000 or so clones, more than 85% of which are singletons, and 7.8% rests with the top ten. Between the trimmed V and J ends, which lost 3 bases and 4 bases, there was a span of 17 bases. Per the germline V gene, CDR1 is LNHDA and CDR2 is SQIVND (reference sequence). The CDR3 contains 16 residues. This clonotype was obtained from a female donor with multiple sclerosis, enrolled in a pregnancy study. The rearrangement joins TRBV19 to TRBJ2-3, with D possibly being TRBD2 (6 bases). Material: CD8+ T cells from peripheral blood mononuclear cells, obtained before pregnancy. The DNA of the CDR3 is TGTGCCAGTAGTATTGGGGGAGGCGCTTTCGCAGATACGCAGTATTTT. Its protein is CASSIGGGAFADTQYF.